This T cell receptor (beta chain) emerged from a study of yellow fever vaccine responses in identical twins. Trimming took off 2 bases at V and 5 bases at J, with 6 bases between the two ends. The CDR3 covers 11 residues. Looked up from germline, CDR1 is SQVTM and CDR2 is ANQGSEA. Notes on the study in general: Reported findings indicate that twins' vaccine T cell responses seemed partially convergent, partially personalized.

TCRdb re-called the RT-PCR reads through MiXCR, storing one row per CDR3 protein. The sample contains over 10,000 distinct CDR3 sequences, 80% to 90% of which appear only once. Worth noting for this clonotype: Its antigen is still unknown.

This material consisted of T cells from blood (PBMCs), unsorted or a sorted subset (not recorded which), taken before or after yellow fever vaccination (not recorded which). V is TRBV29-1 and J is TRBJ1-2, with D hard to call. The clonotype originates from a woman aged 18-30 years who received the yellow fever vaccine. The CDR3 region has the DNA TGCAGCGTTGAAAGTCGTTATGGCTACACCTTC. This codes for CSVESRYGYTF.